Presented here are 28 T cell receptor beta chains from one specimen sequenced in a study of T cells after yellow fever vaccination. TCRdb reprocessed the 5' RACE reads with MiXCR, giving one entry per CDR3 protein. The sample has 300,000 to 350,000 distinct CDR3 sequences; 4% to 5.5% are singletons. The specimen comprised PBMCs, sampled 15 days after the yellow fever booster vaccination. These receptors all stem from a man in his late teens or twenties who received the YFV17D yellow fever vaccine.

The sample holds many counts of this clonotype. This chain joins TRBV27 and TRBJ2-3, with D hard to call. CDR3 length: 11 residues. Looked up from germline, CDR1 is MNHEY and CDR2 is SMNVEV (reference sequence). V was shortened by 6 bases and J by 0 bases, with 1 base between the two germline ends. The CDR3 region is CASRSTDTQYF. CDR3 nucleotide sequence: TGTGCCAGCAGAAGCACAGATACGCAGTATTTT.

This clonotype was observed many times. This chain connects TRBV12-3 or TRBV12-4 to TRBJ1-4; no clear D gene. CDR3 size: 13 residues. V shed 6 bases and J shed 4 bases, with 9 bases lying between them. The CDR3 region is CASRPGHNEKLFF. For the CDR3, the DNA is TGTGCCAGCAGGCCGGGCCATAATGAAAAACTGTTTTTT.

This clonotype was observed many times. V gene TRBV5-1 combines with J gene TRBJ2-2; D not certain. The germline V gene has CDR1 SGHRS and CDR2 YFSETQ. The CDR3 covers 13 residues. Trimming pared 4 bases from V and 7 bases from J, leaving 11 bases between. The DNA for the CDR3 is TGCGCCAGCAGCGGATTGACCGTCGGGGAGCTGTTTTTT. It encodes CASSGLTVGELFF. The full variable domain, with the rest looked up from reference TRBV5-1 and TRBJ2-2, is KAGVTQTPRYLIKTRGQQVTLSCSPISGHRSVSWYQQTPGQGLQFLFEYFSETQRNKGNFPGRFSGRQFSNSRSEMNVSTLELGDSALYLCASSGLTVGELFFGEGSRLTVL.

The chain combines TRBV11-2 with TRBJ1-2, with D possibly being TRBD1 (6 bases). This CDR3 comprises 18 residues. Trimming pared 10 bases from V and 0 bases from J, leaving 27 bases between. Germline values: CDR1 SGHAT, CDR2 FQNNGV. The CDR3 here is CATPREPKTGQANYGYTF. CDR3 nucleotides: TGTGCCACCCCCCGGGAGCCGAAAACAGGGCAAGCTAACTATGGCTACACCTTC.

This clonotype was picked up many times. Relative to the germline gene, one junction end is altered; a read error may explain this. The chain uses TRBV7-7 and TRBJ2-5; 7 nucleotides line up with TRBD1. The CDR3 sequence is 14 residues long. The germline CDR1 and CDR2 sequences are SSHAT and FNYEAQ (reference sequence). The CDR3 reads CASSLTGPVETQYF. The CDR3 DNA reads as TGTGCTAGCAGCCTGACAGGGCCGGTAGAGACCCAGTACTTC. Supplemented by reference TRBV7-7 and TRBJ2-5, the full variable domain reads GAGVSQSPRYKVTKRGQDVTLRCDPISSHATLYWYQQALGQGPEFLTYFNYEAQPDKSGLPSDRFSAERPEGSISTLTIQRTEQRDSAMYRCASSLTGPVETQYFGPGTRLLVL.

This clonotype has at least ten counts. The chain combines TRBV7-2 with TRBJ1-2; D remains ambiguous. This CDR3 comprises 12 residues. The V gene's germline CDR1 is SGHTA and CDR2 FQGNSA. V lost 5 bases and J lost 2, with 6 bases in between. The CDR3 is CASSHSNYGYTF. The CDR3 DNA is TGTGCCAGCAGCCATTCGAACTATGGCTACACCTTC.

This clonotype has a count of ten or more. J is TRBJ2-7 and V is TRBV5-1; 7 bases line up with TRBD2. V trimming: 0 bases; J trimming: 6 bases; junction bases outside the gene matches: 6. The CDR3 is 14 residues long. CDR1 is SGHRS, CDR2 YFSETQ, per germline. CDR3 sequence reads: CASSLDAGRGEQYF. The CDR3 nucleotides read TGCGCCAGCAGCTTGGATGCAGGGAGGGGCGAGCAGTACTTC.

This clonotype was observed many times. The chain is built from TRBV6-2 or TRBV6-3 and TRBJ2-2, with D possibly matching TRBD1 (6 bases). Germline CDR1 and CDR2: MNHEY and SVGEGT. Trimming took off 8 bases at V and 4 bases at J, with 17 bases between the two ends. The CDR3 is 15 amino acids. CDR3 sequence: CASGRQGTPTGELFF. CDR3 nucleotide sequence: TGTGCCAGCGGAAGACAAGGGACACCCACCGGGGAGCTGTTTTTT.

This clonotype was detected only a few times. This chain uses TRBV9 with TRBJ2-3, with 7 positions matching TRBD2. V shed 4 bases and J 1 base; nucleotides not matched to a gene: 15. The CDR3 is 18 amino acids. CDR1 is SGDLS and CDR2 is YYNGEE in the germline V gene. DNA of the CDR3: TGTGCCAGCAGCTCACATCTTGATCCGGCGGGGGGCACAGATACGCAGTATTTT. It translates to CASSSHLDPAGGTDTQYF.

The chain joins TRBV3-1 to TRBJ2-7, with D perhaps assigned TRBD1 or TRBD2 (5 bases each). CDR1 is LGHDT and CDR2 is YNNKEL in the germline V gene (reference sequence). Deletions cut 4 bases from V and 3 bases from J, with 13 bases between. The CDR3 runs 14 residues. CDR3 amino acids: CASSRRGTVYEQYF. For the CDR3, the DNA is TGTGCCAGCAGCCGCCGAGGGACCGTCTACGAGCAGTACTTC.

This chain connects TRBV20-1 to TRBJ1-5; TRBD1 is a possible D gene (5 bases). Trimming took off 0 bases at V and 2 bases at J, with 14 bases between the two ends. CDR1 is DFQATT and CDR2 is SNEGSKA in the germline V gene (reference sequence). The CDR3 length is 16 residues. This CDR3 is CSARDLGRAGNQPQHF. The CDR3 DNA reads as TGCAGTGCTAGAGACCTCGGCAGGGCGGGCAATCAGCCCCAGCATTTT.

The sample holds a few counts of this clonotype. V and J are TRBV4-1 and TRBJ2-5, with 14 bases identical to TRBD2. The CDR3 extends over 17 amino acids. V dropped 0 bases and J dropped 4; count of bases not matched to a gene: 4. Germline V gene data show CDR1 as MGHRA and CDR2 as YSYEKL. The CDR3: CASSQDGGLAGVETQYF. The CDR3 DNA reads TGCGCCAGCAGCCAAGATGGGGGACTAGCGGGGGTAGAGACCCAGTACTTC.

The chain uses TRBV12-3 or TRBV12-4 and TRBJ2-7; perhaps TRBD2 as D (5 bases). The CDR3 is made up of 15 amino acids. Trimming stripped 3 bases from V and 6 bases from J, with 18 bases between. CDR3 residues: CASSLGSEEFSEQYF. In nucleotides, the CDR3 is TGTGCCAGCAGTTTGGGATCGGAGGAGTTCAGCGAGCAGTACTTC.

This chain links TRBV2 with TRBJ2-1; 8 bases fit TRBD2. The length of the CDR3 is 15 residues. V lost 2 bases, J lost 5 bases, and 5 bases stayed unmatched. The germline gives CDR1 SNHLY, CDR2 FYNNEI. CDR3 protein: CASSEQGLVHNEQFF. CDR3 in DNA: TGTGCCAGCAGTGAACAGGGACTAGTCCACAATGAGCAGTTCTTC.

Many counts were recorded for this clonotype. The V gene is TRBV20-1, the J gene TRBJ2-5, with TRBD1 as a possible D gene (6 bases). The CDR3 consists of 15 residues. Germline loops: CDR1 DFQATT, CDR2 SNEGSKA (reference sequence). Trimming cost V 3 bases and J 4 bases, with 18 bases left between them. The CDR3 DNA reads as TGCAGTGCTAGTCTGTGGGTCCGAGGGGGAGAGACCCAGTACTTC. This sequence encodes CSASLWVRGGETQYF.

In this sample, this clonotype turned up many times. The chain combines TRBV7-6 with TRBJ2-5; TRBD1 agrees at 8 bases. J lost 2 bases, V lost 5 bases, and 7 bases had no gene match. CDR3 length: 15 residues. Germline lookup yields CDR1 SGHVS and CDR2 FNYEAQ. CDR3 nucleotide sequence: TGTGCCAGCAGCCCGGGACAGGCCAGTCAAGAGACCCAGTACTTC. This codes for CASSPGQASQETQYF.

This sequence joins TRBV4-1 and TRBJ1-4; perhaps TRBD1 as D (6 bases). Germline-derived CDR1 and CDR2 are MGHRA and YSYEKL. V was clipped by 4 bases and J by 6 bases, with 15 bases between them. The CDR3 totals 15 residues. The CDR3 bases are TGCGCCAGCAGCCCCCTAGGGGGAGGAGATGAAAAACTGTTTTTT. It specifies CASSPLGGGDEKLFF.

This chain uses TRBV11-3 with TRBJ2-1; possibly TRBD1 for D (6 bases). The V end lost 5 bases, the J end lost 8 bases, and 10 bases lay between the germline ends. The germline CDR1 and CDR2 sequences are SGHNT and YENEEA. The CDR3 loop spans 12 amino acids. The CDR3 is CASSQQGHEQFF. DNA for the CDR3: TGTGCCAGCAGCCAACAGGGTCATGAGCAGTTCTTC.

The chain has TRBV29-1 and TRBJ2-1; TRBD2 agrees at 10 bases. Germline V gives CDR1 SQVTM, CDR2 ANQGSEA. Trimming removed 4 bases from V and 4 bases from J; junction bases left unmatched: 4. The CDR3 runs 14 residues. The CDR3 bases are TGCAGCGTTGGAGAAGCGGGGGGGTACAATGAGCAGTTCTTC. Its translation: CSVGEAGGYNEQFF.

This rearrangement joins TRBV20-1 to TRBJ2-5; TRBD1 matches at 10 bases. CDR1 is DFQATT, CDR2 SNEGSKA, per germline (reference sequence). CDR3 length: 16 residues. Trimming at V came to 4 bases and at J to 5 bases, leaving 13 bases not matched to a gene. This chain's CDR3 is CSAMNLRDRGGETQYF. For the CDR3, the DNA is TGCAGTGCTATGAATCTCCGGGACAGGGGTGGGGAGACCCAGTACTTC.

Concerning this clonotype: A much larger clone lies a single base off, so this may be a read error. The gene calls are TRBV27 and TRBJ1-1; D remains ambiguous. Germline V gene sequence: CDR1 MNHEY, CDR2 SMNVEV (reference sequence). The CDR3 contains 13 residues. CDR3 in DNA: TGTGCCAGCAGTTTATGGGCCGACGATGAAGCTGTCTTT. Translated, it gives CASSLWADDEAVF.

This clonotype was counted at least ten times. Germline is not matched at one junction end, which may reflect a read error. The rearrangement uses TRBV7-2 and TRBJ2-5; tentatively, D is TRBD1 (6 bases). The CDR3 is 13 amino acids. Germline V gives CDR1 SGHTA, CDR2 FQGNSA. Written as DNA, the CDR3 is TGTGCCAGCAACTTATCAGGGGAGGAGACCCAGTACTTC. Translating it yields CASNLSGEETQYF.

There are many counts of this clonotype. The chain joins TRBV6-5 to TRBJ1-1; 7 bases align to TRBD1. Germline-derived CDR1 and CDR2 are MNHEY and SVGAGI. The CDR3 loop spans 16 amino acids. Trimming took 2 bases from V and 1 from J; bases not matched to a gene: 7. CDR3 residues: CASSYGAGTANTEAFF. In nucleotides, the CDR3 is TGTGCCAGCAGTTACGGAGCCGGGACAGCGAACACTGAAGCTTTCTTT.

The chain has TRBV19 and TRBJ1-5; TRBD1 is a possible D gene (5 bases). Trimming removed 3 bases from V and 5 bases from J, with 11 bases in between. CDR1 and CDR2 (germline): LNHDA, SQIVND (reference sequence). The CDR3 has 14 amino acids. The CDR3 nucleotides read TGTGCCAGTAGTATTAGCAGGGCAGATCAGCCCCAGCATTTT. Its protein is CASSISRADQPQHF.

This chain connects TRBV28 to TRBJ2-7, with D perhaps matching TRBD2 (7 bases). This CDR3 is built from 15 residues. Trimming took 7 bases from V and 1 from J, leaving 17 bases between them. CDR1 and CDR2 (germline): MDHEN, SYDVKM. This chain's CDR3 is CASTPMGGGSYEQYV. CDR3 in DNA: TGTGCCAGCACCCCAATGGGAGGGGGATCCTACGAGCAGTACGTC.

Ten or more counts support this clonotype. The chain uses TRBV12-3 or TRBV12-4 and TRBJ2-7, with TRBD1 matching 10 bases. The CDR3 covers 13 residues. The V segment lost 6 bases and the J segment 7 bases; nucleotides outside the gene matches: 6. CDR3 in amino acids: CASSQRTGGEQYF. The CDR3 DNA follows: TGTGCCAGCAGCCAGAGGACAGGGGGGGAGCAGTACTTC.

This clonotype was seen at least ten times. The chain couples TRBV12-3 or TRBV12-4 to TRBJ2-3; weak D call: TRBD2 (7 bases). The V and J ends lost 6 bases and 4 bases respectively, with 14 bases between them. The CDR3 is 14 amino acids. The CDR3, as DNA: TGTGCCAGCAGCCAACAAGGGGGGGCAGATACGCAGTATTTT. Protein product: CASSQQGGADTQYF.

This clonotype has ten or more counts. The chain carries TRBV5-1 and TRBJ2-5; D unresolved. The V and J ends lost 7 bases and 0 bases respectively, with 10 bases between them. CDR1 is SGHRS and CDR2 is YFSETQ in the germline V gene. This CDR3 is built from 13 residues. The CDR3 protein is CASHDTYQETQYF. CDR3 coding DNA: TGCGCCAGCCACGATACGTACCAAGAGACCCAGTACTTC.